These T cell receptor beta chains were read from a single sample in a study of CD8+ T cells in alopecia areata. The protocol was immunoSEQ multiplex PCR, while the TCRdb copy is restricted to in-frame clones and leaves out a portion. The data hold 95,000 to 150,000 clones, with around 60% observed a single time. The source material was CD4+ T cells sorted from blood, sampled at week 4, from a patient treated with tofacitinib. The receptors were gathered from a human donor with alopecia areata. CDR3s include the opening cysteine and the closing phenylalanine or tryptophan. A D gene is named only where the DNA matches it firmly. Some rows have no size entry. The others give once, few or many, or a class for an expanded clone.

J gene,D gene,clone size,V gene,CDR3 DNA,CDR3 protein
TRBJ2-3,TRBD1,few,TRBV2,TGTGCCAGCAGCCTCGGACAGGGTACAGATACGCAGTATTTT,CASSLGQGTDTQYF
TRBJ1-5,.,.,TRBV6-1,TGTGCCAGCAGTCCGACAGGAGATAGCAATCAGCCCCAGCATTTT,CASSPTGDSNQPQHF
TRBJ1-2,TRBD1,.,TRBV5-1,TGCGCCAGCAGCGGACCGGGAGGGGGCGCGGATGGCTACACCTTC,CASSGPGGGADGYTF
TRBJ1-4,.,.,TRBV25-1,TGTGCCAGCAGTGACGTGGGGGGTAATGAAAAACTGTTTTTT,CASSDVGGNEKLFF
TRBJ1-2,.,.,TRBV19,TGTGCCAGCCCCTGTAGGGGCTACACCTTC,CASPCRGYTF
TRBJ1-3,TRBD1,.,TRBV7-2,TGTGCCAGCAGCCCAAGACAGGGAACAGGAAACACCATATATTTT,CASSPRQGTGNTIYF
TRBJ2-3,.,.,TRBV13,TGTGCCAGCAGCTTAGGTCTTAGCACAGATACGCAGTATTTT,CASSLGLSTDTQYF
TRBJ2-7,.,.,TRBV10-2,TGCGCCAGCAGTGATTCCGGGACGGTAAGCTCCTACGAGCAGTACTTC,CASSDSGTVSSYEQYF
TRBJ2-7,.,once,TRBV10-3,TGTGCCATCAGTGATGTCGGAAGCTACGAGCAGTACTTC,CAISDVGSYEQYF
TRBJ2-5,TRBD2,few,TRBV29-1,TGCAGCGTTGAAGATAGCGGGGGGCCCGAAGAGACCCAGTACTTC,CSVEDSGGPEETQYF